This T cell receptor (beta chain) came from a study of cytomegalovirus exposure and HLA in healthy donors. Donors counted as nominally healthy when sampled, yet unrecorded immune exposures were likely. PCR used 60 Vbeta primers and 13 Jbeta primers. The assay was immunoSEQ multiplex PCR, and TCRdb's table has in-frame clones only and misses some. The sample yields around 200,000 clones, 60% to 80% seen once. This CDR3 region has 15 residues. Germline-derived CDR1 and CDR2 are SGDLS and YYNGEE. Trimming took 2 bases from V and 1 from J; bases not matched to a gene: 2. The TCR originated in a male donor in good health and CMV-seronegative. The gene calls are TRBV9 and TRBJ2-3, with 9 bases that match TRBD2. Material: PBMCs. DNA of the CDR3: TGTGCCAGCAGCGTTAGACTAGCGGGCACAGATACGCAGTATTTT. Translating gives CASSVRLAGTDTQYF. Based on the CDR3 plus reference TRBV9 and TRBJ2-3, the full variable domain is DSGVTQTPKHLITATGQRVTLRCSPRSGDLSVYWYQQSLDQGLQFLIQYYNGEERAKGNILERFSAQQFPDLHSELNLSSLELGDSALYFCASSVRLAGTDTQYFGPGTRLTVL.